This T cell receptor (beta chain) was documented in a study of T cells in Graves' hyperthyroidism and ophthalmopathy (dated by TCRdb to the late 2010s). Some background on the complete study: To identify distinguishing TCR V-J signatures, a discovery cohort of 100 patients was used, comprising 43 with Graves' ophthalmopathy and 57 with stable Graves' hyperthyroidism. TCR Vbeta CDR3 sequencing of 120 to 150 peripheral blood samples (approximately 44 ophthalmopathy, 75 hyperthyroidism and roughly 17 progressor patients) is reported in the paper. Following sampling, methimazole starting at 30 mg daily was given to hyperthyroidism patients, and high-dose intravenous methylprednisolone was given to ophthalmopathy patients. The 100 discovery patients were randomly split 7:3 into training and test sets. In addition, the study compared T-cell repertoires in thyroid tissue and in blood from about 6 Graves' hyperthyroidism patients. Whether ophthalmopathy could be predicted prospectively was tested in an independent validation cohort made up of roughly 19 hyperthyroidism patients plus 17 patients who later progressed to ophthalmopathy. General conclusions and limits of the study: Ophthalmopathy was separated from stable hyperthyroidism by a 13 V-J signature model, with around 90% sensitivity and around 81% specificity obtained in cross-validation and 80%/75% obtained in testing. Most expanded thyroid clonotypes (frequency above 0.001) were also detected in blood, suggesting blood repertoires may reflect thyroid immune responses. During validation, the model predicted progression to ophthalmopathy a median of approximately six months ahead of onset, with around 71% sensitivity and almost 75% specificity. No statistical method was used to set the sample size in advance, and investigators knew the group allocation.

Patients with uncontrolled infections, other autoimmune diseases, pregnancy or lactation were excluded. Diagnoses were established on the basis of clinical symptoms, serum thyroxine and TRAb, thyroid ultrasound, and orbital computed tomography. Total RNA was extracted with Trizol reagent, and quality was checked on an Agilent 2100 Bioanalyzer. The TCR beta CDR3 regions were amplified from the RNA transcripts. The TCR CDR3 was subjected to a first round of RT-PCR using the HTBI primer set and the Qiagen OneStep RT-PCR kit. Libraries were constructed in a second round of multiplex PCR, after which size selection and purification were performed. Sequencing of the libraries was done on an Illumina HiSeq2000 using paired-end 100 bp reads. As for the authors' bioinformatics: SOAPnuke was used to process the raw data, throwing out any read that contained adapters or uncalled bases, had a mean Phred below 15, or lacked an exact constant-primer or identifier match. COPE v1.2.5 was used to merge the high-quality paired reads, and each unique nucleotide sequence was defined as a clonotype. MiTCR v1.1 was used to align the clonotypes against IMGT TRBV, TRBD and TRBJ reference segments. The analysis was restricted to V-J combinations with a frequency above 0.0001, which together covered 99.2% of the repertoires. The TCS score was defined as F50 (clonal expansion) divided by E x V (chaos), with BLOSUM62-based TCRdist calculated between CDR3 peptides within each V-J. Welch's t-statistics and random forest reduced roughly 500 V-J features to 13, which were used in a naive Bayes classifier (R e1071). The similarity between thyroid and blood repertoires was quantified using the Morisita-Horn index. TCRdb applied fastp at Q25 and MiXCR to the public reads, then kept only in-frame beta chains. Merged by CDR3 protein, the rows form single entries marked with the most common genes and DNA. The V and J calls and clone size are TCRdb's, not the authors'. Across this sample there are roughly 500,000 distinct CDR3 sequences, with roughly 46% seen only once. The top ten clonotypes cover 15% to 20% of the sample.

This clonotype was detected many times. What antigen it recognizes has not been identified. Qualities for individual bases were not recorded, and no much larger clone is one base off. Reading from cysteine to phenylalanine, the CDR3 counts 14 amino acids. Left in the record is the CDR3 DNA by itself, 42 bases read in frame from the first base. V and J lose 0 bases and 3 bases, and a span of 8 bases separates them. For CDR1 and CDR2, the germline V gene (reference sequence) lists MNHNY and SVGAGI. The TCR originated in an adult woman with Graves' disease, either hyperthyroidism or ophthalmopathy (not recorded which). Sequencing input: peripheral blood or thyroid tissue (not recorded which). This chain joins TRBV6-6 to TRBJ1-1, with TRBD1 as a weak D call on 6 bases. The nucleotides read TGTGCCAGCAGTTACTCGTCAGGGGACACTGAAGCTTTCTTT. This codes for CASSYSSGDTEAFF.